These T cell receptor beta chains were read from a single sample in a study of T cell repertoires in cytomegalovirus infection. TCRdb recomputed calls from the reads with MiXCR, one row per CDR3 protein. The table has about a million distinct CDR3 sequences, roughly 31% seen once. Their antigens remain unidentified. This sample comprised cultured CD8+ T cells from PBMCs, obtained from culture after CMV antigen stimulation. These receptors were obtained from a human donor in good health (CMV status not recorded). Some clones in this sample may be carry-over from other donors' samples. Both conserved end residues are part of each CDR3. The D gene is left open where the match is weak. Rows give clone size only sometimes, using once, few, many, or a class for an expanded clone.

TRBV6-6	TRBJ1-2	TRBD1	NA	CASSEGTAYYGYTF	TGTGCCAGCAGCGAAGGGACAGCTTACTATGGCTACACCTTC
TRBV2	TRBJ2-1	NA	NA	CASTGKEQFF	TGTGCCAGCACCGGGAAAGAGCAGTTCTTC
TRBV7-4	TRBJ1-4	NA	NA	CASSLIGQSEKLFF	TGTGCCAGCAGCTTAATTGGACAGAGCGAAAAACTGTTTTTT
TRBV6-2/TRBV6-3	TRBJ1-4	NA	NA	CASRSAREDNEKLFF	TGTGCCAGCAGGTCAGCCCGGGAGGATAATGAAAAACTGTTTTTT
TRBV27	TRBJ1-5	NA	NA	CASSWGDNQPQHF	TGTGCCAGCAGTTGGGGGGACAATCAGCCCCAGCATTTT
TRBV4-1	TRBJ2-2	NA	few	CASSQGAGWTGELFF	TGCGCCAGCAGCCAAGGGGCAGGGTGGACCGGGGAGCTGTTTTTT
TRBV12-3/TRBV12-4	TRBJ1-2	NA	many	CASSFKGGDYGYTF	TGTGCCAGCAGTTTTAAGGGGGGCGACTATGGCTACACCTTC
TRBV15	TRBJ1-2	TRBD1	NA	CATSRLPGQFYGYTF	TGTGCCACCAGCAGACTCCCGGGACAGTTTTATGGCTACACCTTC
TRBV20-1	TRBJ2-1	TRBD2	NA	CSARPGGAVLYNEQFF	TGCAGTGCTAGGCCCGGGGGGGCAGTCCTATACAATGAGCAGTTCTTC
TRBV7-2	TRBJ2-7	NA	many	CASSPTAIYEQYF	TGTGCCAGCAGTCCTACAGCGATCTACGAGCAGTACTTC
TRBV7-6	TRBJ1-5	NA	NA	CASSFRDGRNQPQHF	TGTGCCAGCAGCTTCCGGGACGGGCGCAATCAGCCCCAGCATTTT
TRBV6-2/TRBV6-3	TRBJ2-1	TRBD2	once	CASRPTGTKMSGNEQFF	TGTGCCAGCAGGCCTACCGGGACTAAAATGTCGGGGAATGAGCAGTTCTTC
TRBV27	TRBJ1-1	NA	NA	CASRTMNTEAFF	TGTGCCAGCAGAACTATGAACACTGAAGCTTTCTTT
TRBV20-1	TRBJ1-5	TRBD1	NA	CSAREKGQGKNQPQHF	TGCAGTGCTAGAGAAAAAGGACAGGGGAAAAATCAGCCCCAGCATTTT
TRBV7-6	TRBJ2-1	TRBD1	NA	CASSHTAGTAFNEQFF	TGTGCCAGCAGCCATACCGCCGGGACAGCCTTCAATGAGCAGTTCTTC
TRBV6-5	TRBJ2-1	NA	few	CASSRGGVSYNEQFF	TGTGCCAGCAGCCGCGGGGGCGTCTCCTACAATGAGCAGTTCTTC
TRBV27	TRBJ1-6	NA	NA	CASSYLEPWGNSPLHF	TGTGCCAGCAGTTACCTGGAACCCTGGGGTAATTCACCCCTCCACTTT
TRBV7-9	TRBJ1-1	NA	NA	CASSDSGKNTEAFF	TGTGCCAGCAGCGATTCCGGGAAAAACACTGAAGCTTTCTTT
TRBV5-8	TRBJ2-2	NA	few	CASSHRDTTNLNTGELFF	TGTGCCAGCAGCCACCGGGACACGACCAACTTGAACACCGGGGAGCTGTTTTTT
TRBV29-1	TRBJ2-2	NA	few	CSVAQSGELFF	TGCAGCGTTGCTCAGTCCGGGGAGCTGTTTTTT
TRBV12-3/TRBV12-4	TRBJ2-2	NA	NA	CASTLAGIPGELFF	TGTGCCAGCACCCTCGCCGGGATTCCCGGGGAGCTGTTTTTT
TRBV19	TRBJ2-7	TRBD1	few	CASSIASGQSSYEQYF	TGTGCCAGTAGTATAGCTTCGGGACAGAGCTCCTACGAGCAGTACTTC
TRBV6-6	TRBJ2-1	TRBD2	NA	CASSYSNPGGAFREQFF	TGTGCCAGCAGTTACTCTAATCCCGGGGGGGCCTTTCGAGAGCAGTTCTTC